These 28 T cell receptor beta chains came from one sample sequenced in a study of molecular identifiers for immune sequencing clone quantification. TCRdb re-derived calls from the PCR reads in MiXCR, one entry per CDR3 protein. There are 400,000 to 600,000 distinct CDR3 sequences in the sample; over 20% occur only once, and 0.84% lies in the top ten. Specimen: naive CD8+ T cells from blood, with Jurkat cell RNA spiked in. The subset: FACS-sorted CD8+CD4-CCR7+CD45RA+ naive T cells. These receptors were obtained from a human donor in good health. Some libraries in this study had Jurkat cell RNA spiked in.

This clonotype occurred a few times. The chain has TRBV7-6 and TRBJ2-7; D uncertain. The germline CDR1 and CDR2 sequences are SGHVS and FNYEAQ. V gave up 5 bases and J gave up 0 bases, with 11 bases separating them. CDR3 size: 14 residues. The CDR3 coding sequence is TGTGCCAGCAGCAGTCCCGAGGACTCCTACGAGCAGTACTTC. Protein product: CASSSPEDSYEQYF.

This clonotype was recorded at least ten times. J is TRBJ2-7 and V is TRBV5-4, with a tentative D call TRBD2 (6 bases). Germline V gene sequence: CDR1 SGHNT, CDR2 YYREEE (reference sequence). Trimming removed 4 bases from V and 2 bases from J, with 16 bases in between. The CDR3 loop spans 15 amino acids. CDR3 region: CASSPGRDFPYEQYF. CDR3 DNA sequence: TGTGCCAGCAGCCCTGGTCGGGACTTTCCCTACGAGCAGTACTTC.

The table lists this clonotype with many counts. The rearrangement uses TRBV7-2 and TRBJ2-5; D gene unclear. Germline-derived CDR1 and CDR2 are SGHTA and FQGNSA. Trimming shortened V by 1 base and J by 1 base, and 10 bases separated the two germline ends. CDR3 length: 15 amino acids. CDR3 sequence reads: CASSLVRAAQETQYF. CDR3 nucleotide sequence: TGTGCCAGCAGCTTAGTAAGGGCAGCCCAAGAGACCCAGTACTTC.

This clonotype was seen at least ten times. J is TRBJ2-3 and V is TRBV6-6, with 11 bases identical to TRBD1. The J segment lost 3 bases and the V segment lost 4 bases, leaving 3 bases of the junction unmatched. The length of the CDR3 is 15 residues. Germline CDR1 and CDR2: MNHNY and SVGAGI (reference sequence). CDR3 DNA sequence: TGTGCCAGCAGTTTAGGACAGGGGGCTACAGATACGCAGTATTTT. Its translation: CASSLGQGATDTQYF.

This clonotype was detected ten times or more. This sequence may be a read error, since a much larger clone differs from it by one base. This chain uses TRBV11-2 with TRBJ1-1; D gene uncertain. The CDR3 sequence is 12 residues long. V lost 1 base and J lost 4, with 4 bases in between. The germline gives CDR1 SGHAT, CDR2 FQNNGV. The CDR3 reads CASSLVVTEAFF. The DNA of the CDR3 is TGTGCCAGCAGCTTAGTGGTCACTGAAGCTTTCTTT.

This clonotype was observed at least ten times. The CDR3 region is CASSLQGGSGNTIYF. In DNA, the CDR3 is TGTGCCAGCAGTTTGCAGGGGGGATCTGGAAACACCATATATTTT. This chain uses TRBV27 with TRBJ1-3; the match to TRBD1 covers 7 bases. Germline lookup yields CDR1 MNHEY and CDR2 SMNVEV (reference sequence). With 3 bases clipped from V and 1 base from J, the junction kept 3 bases outside the gene matches. This CDR3 region has 15 residues.

This clonotype was observed at least ten times. The chain has TRBV14 and TRBJ1-2; perhaps TRBD1 as D (5 bases). The CDR3 is 14 amino acids. The V gene lost 4 bases and the J gene lost 4 bases, with 13 bases spanning the gap. Germline V lookup: CDR1 SGHDN, CDR2 FVKESK. The CDR3 protein is CASSPSPGSYGYTF. The CDR3 DNA reads as TGTGCCAGCAGCCCTTCTCCAGGGAGCTATGGCTACACCTTC.

This clonotype showed up many times. The chain couples TRBV6-1 to TRBJ1-1; 7 bases agree with TRBD1. The CDR3 sequence is 12 residues long. The V segment lost 8 bases and the J segment 4 bases; nucleotides outside the gene matches: 4. Germline V CDR1 and CDR2: MNHNS, SASEGT. The CDR3 here is CASRQGSTEAFF. The CDR3 coding sequence is TGTGCCAGCCGACAGGGATCCACTGAAGCTTTCTTT.

V and J are TRBV19 and TRBJ2-1, with D tentatively TRBD2 (6 bases). The CDR3 length is 15 residues. The V end was cut by 5 bases, the J end by 0 bases, with 11 bases between. Germline V gene data show CDR1 as LNHDA and CDR2 as SQIVND (reference sequence). DNA of the CDR3: TGTGCCAGTAGTGTCCGGGAGAGCTCCTACAATGAGCAGTTCTTC. It is translated as CASSVRESSYNEQFF.

This clonotype was observed a handful of times. The V and J genes are TRBV4-3 and TRBJ2-1; perhaps TRBD2 as D (6 bases). This CDR3 has 17 residues. V shed 0 bases and J shed 4 bases, with 16 bases lying between them. Germline V CDR1 and CDR2: LGHNA, YSLEER. The CDR3 loop is CASSQDSGVLAYNEQFF. CDR3 nucleotides: TGCGCCAGCAGCCAAGATTCCGGGGTACTAGCTTACAATGAGCAGTTCTTC.

The chain uses TRBV30 and TRBJ1-1, with TRBD1 as a possible D gene (5 bases). Germline V gene lookup returns CDR1 GTSNPN and CDR2 SVGIG (reference sequence). The CDR3 has 16 residues. V was clipped by 2 bases and J by 0 bases, with 16 bases between them. CDR3 sequence (DNA): TGTGCCTGGAGTAAAGTTGGGGCAGAACTGAACACTGAAGCTTTCTTT. This codes for CAWSKVGAELNTEAFF.

This clonotype was seen a handful of times. The chain joins TRBV2 to TRBJ2-2; 8 nucleotides align to TRBD2. V lost 4 bases, J lost 5 bases, and 6 bases stayed unmatched. This CDR3 has 15 amino acids. CDR1 and CDR2 (germline): SNHLY, FYNNEI. CDR3: CASSGVGRGTGELFF. The DNA for the CDR3 is TGTGCCAGCAGTGGTGTCGGGAGGGGGACCGGGGAGCTGTTTTTT.

This clonotype was seen just once. This may stem from a read error, because a much larger clone lies one nucleotide away. This sequence joins TRBV4-3 and TRBJ1-1, with D possibly TRBD1 on 6 matching bases. The V gene's germline CDR1 is LGHNA and CDR2 YSLEER. The CDR3 consists of 17 residues. The CDR3 DNA is TGCGCCAGCAGCCAAGATCAAATCACAGGGTTAAACACTGAAGCTTCCTTT. Translated, it gives CASSQDQITGLNTEASF.

Remarks on this clonotype: A much larger clone differs from this one at a single base, so this may be a read error. The chain uses TRBV7-9 and TRBJ1-1, with D uncertain. This CDR3 spans 13 amino acids. The germline CDR1 and CDR2 sequences are SEHNR and FQNEAQ (reference sequence). CDR3 protein: CASVVWDDTKAFF. CDR3 nucleotide sequence: TGTGCCAGCGTGGTCTGGGATGACACTAAAGCTTTCTTT. Full variable domain (rest looked up from reference TRBV7-9 and TRBJ1-1): DTGVSQNPRHKITKRGQNVTFRCDPISEHNRLYWYRQTLGQGPEFLTYFQNEAQLEKSRLLSDRFSAERPKGSFSTLEIQRTEQGDSAMYLCASVVWDDTKAFFGQGTRLTVV.

To note about this clonotype: Being one base from a much bigger clone, this may be a read error. This chain connects TRBV6-1 to TRBJ2-3; 11 nucleotides align to TRBD2. The CDR3 contains 17 residues. J gave up 3 bases and V 2 bases, and 7 bases lay outside the gene matches. The germline V gene encodes CDR1 MNHNS and CDR2 SASEGT. CDR3 DNA sequence: TGTGCCAGCAGTGAACCAGGACTAGCGGGTTGGACAGATACGCAGTATTTT. It encodes CASSEPGLAGWTDTQYF.

This clonotype was recorded at least ten times. The chain links TRBV3-1 to TRBJ2-2, with D perhaps matching TRBD2 (6 bases). The germline V gene has CDR1 LGHDT and CDR2 YNNKEL (reference sequence). The V end lost 4 bases, the J end lost 8 bases, and 17 bases lay between the germline ends. The CDR3 contains 15 residues. The CDR3 here is CASSPMDYTEGELFF. The CDR3 DNA reads TGTGCCAGCAGCCCAATGGACTACACGGAAGGGGAGCTGTTTTTT. The complete variable domain, with remaining parts taken from reference TRBV3-1 and TRBJ2-2, reads DTAVSQTPKYLVTQMGNDKSIKCEQNLGHDTMYWYKQDSKKFLKIMFSYNNKELIINETVPNRFSPKSPDKAHLNLHINSLELGDSAVYFCASSPMDYTEGELFFGEGSRLTVL.

This clonotype has a count of ten or more. V is TRBV13 and J is TRBJ1-1, with 9 bases that match TRBD1. The V gene's germline CDR1 is PRHDT and CDR2 FYEKMQ (reference sequence). The V and J ends lost 7 bases and 5 bases, in that order; junction bases with no gene match: 11. CDR3 length: 15 residues. The DNA of the CDR3 is TGTGCCAGCATGGCACTACAGGGGGCCGGGACTGAAGCTTTCTTT. Translating gives CASMALQGAGTEAFF.

This clonotype was observed at least ten times. This rearrangement joins TRBV3-1 to TRBJ2-7; possibly TRBD1 for D (5 bases). The ends were cut back, 0 bases at V and 0 bases at J, with 9 bases in the middle. CDR3 length equals 15 residues. Germline CDR1 reads LGHDT; CDR2 reads YNNKEL (reference sequence). CDR3 amino acids: CASSQEEDSSYEQYF. The CDR3 DNA follows: TGTGCCAGCAGCCAAGAAGAAGACAGCTCCTACGAGCAGTACTTC.

Of note for this clonotype: A much bigger clone sits one base away, suggesting this may be a read error. The chain uses TRBV29-1 and TRBJ2-1, with D unresolved. From germline, CDR1 is SQVTM and CDR2 ANQGSEA. This CDR3 has 10 residues. The DNA of the CDR3 is TGCAGCGTTGAAGATCTCGACCAGCTCTTC. Translated: CSVEDLDQLF.

The table lists this clonotype with a few counts. A read error may account for a junction end that differs from germline. The chain uses TRBV7-9 and TRBJ1-4; D may be TRBD1 (5 bases). The CDR3 sequence is 16 residues long. Germline CDR1 and CDR2: SEHNR and FQNEAQ (reference sequence). The chain's CDR3 is CASGLVEGRTNEKLFF. In DNA form, the CDR3 reads TGTGCCAGCGGCTTAGTGGAGGGGCGCACTAATGAAAAACTGTTTTTT.

This chain connects TRBV13 to TRBJ2-7, with D possibly TRBD1 on 5 matching bases. V gave up 2 bases and J gave up 2 bases, with 10 bases separating them. The CDR3 consists of 14 residues. Germline V lookup: CDR1 PRHDT, CDR2 FYEKMQ (reference sequence). This CDR3 is CASSLQGETYEQYF. The DNA for the CDR3 is TGTGCCAGCAGCTTACAGGGTGAGACCTACGAGCAGTACTTC.

CDR3 loop: CASIGVAGAYQETQYF. The CDR3 bases are TGTGCCAGCATTGGTGTGGCGGGGGCGTACCAAGAGACCCAGTACTTC. The chain has TRBV2 and TRBJ2-5; possibly TRBD2 for D (7 bases). Germline CDR1 and CDR2: SNHLY and FYNNEI. The CDR3 spans 16 residues. V lost 7 bases to trimming and J lost 0 bases, with 18 bases between them.

Here the CDR3 reads CASSFNGQGQNGYTF. CDR3 in DNA: TGTGCCAGCAGTTTCAACGGACAGGGTCAGAATGGCTACACCTTC. The chain combines TRBV27 with TRBJ1-2; 8 positions agree with TRBD1. CDR1 and CDR2 (germline): MNHEY, SMNVEV (reference sequence). The CDR3 has 15 residues. With 3 bases clipped from V and 6 bases from J, the junction kept 9 bases outside the gene matches.

This chain joins TRBV7-9 and TRBJ2-7; D might be TRBD2 (5 bases). Germline V gives CDR1 SEHNR, CDR2 FQNEAQ (reference sequence). The CDR3 consists of 15 residues. The V end was cut by 5 bases, the J end by 3 bases, with 17 bases between. The CDR3 is CASSQVGEFFYEQYF. The CDR3 DNA reads as TGTGCCAGCAGCCAGGTCGGGGAATTTTTCTACGAGCAGTACTTC.

This clonotype was observed many times. The V and J genes are TRBV6-5 and TRBJ1-1, with D tentatively TRBD1 (6 bases). The CDR3 runs to 15 residues. CDR1 is MNHEY and CDR2 is SVGAGI in the germline V gene. The V and J ends lost 5 bases and 2 bases respectively, with 15 bases between them. CDR3 in amino acids: CASSPSGGPNTEAFF. The CDR3 DNA sequence: TGTGCCAGCAGTCCCTCGGGGGGGCCCAACACTGAAGCTTTCTTT.

The V gene is TRBV2, the J gene TRBJ2-2; 10 nucleotides line up with TRBD2. The CDR3 has 15 residues. The V segment lost 1 base and the J segment 6 bases; nucleotides outside the gene matches: 2. The germline V gene has CDR1 SNHLY and CDR2 FYNNEI. CDR3 DNA: TGTGCCAGCAGTGAAGTCAGCGGGAGGGCCGGGGAGCTGTTTTTT. Amino acids: CASSEVSGRAGELFF. The full variable domain, its missing parts supplied by reference TRBV2 and TRBJ2-2, is EPEVTQTPSHQVTQMGQEVILRCVPISNHLYFYWYRQILGQKVEFLVSFYNNEISEKSEIFDDQFSVERPDGSNFTLKIRSTKLEDSAMYFCASSEVSGRAGELFFGEGSRLTVL.

This clonotype was detected only a few times. V and J are TRBV4-1 and TRBJ1-6; D is unclear. Germline V gene sequence: CDR1 MGHRA, CDR2 YSYEKL. The CDR3 consists of 16 residues. V was trimmed by 0 bases and J by 6 bases, leaving 12 bases between them. CDR3 coding DNA: TGCGCCAGCAGCCAAGATAGGGCTATCCTTAATTCACCCCTCCACTTT. This translates into CASSQDRAILNSPLHF.

This clonotype occurred many times. The V and J genes are TRBV29-1 and TRBJ2-7, with D possibly matching TRBD2 (5 bases). Germline lookup yields CDR1 SQVTM and CDR2 ANQGSEA. This CDR3 is 12 amino acids long. Trimming stripped 3 bases from V and 7 bases from J, with 13 bases between. For the CDR3, the DNA is TGCAGCGTTGAGGACTCGTCCGGGGAGCAGTACTTC. The encoded protein is CSVEDSSGEQYF.